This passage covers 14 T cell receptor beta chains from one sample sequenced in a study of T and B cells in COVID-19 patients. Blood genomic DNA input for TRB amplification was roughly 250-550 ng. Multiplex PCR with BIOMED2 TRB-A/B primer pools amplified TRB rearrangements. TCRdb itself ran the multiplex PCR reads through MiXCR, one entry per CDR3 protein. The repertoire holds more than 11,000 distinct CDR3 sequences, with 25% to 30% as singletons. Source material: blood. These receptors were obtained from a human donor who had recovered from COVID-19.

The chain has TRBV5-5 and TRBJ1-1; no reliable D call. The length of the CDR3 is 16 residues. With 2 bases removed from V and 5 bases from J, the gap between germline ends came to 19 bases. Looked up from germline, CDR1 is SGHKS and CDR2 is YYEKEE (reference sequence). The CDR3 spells CASSLINMGLETEAFF. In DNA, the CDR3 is TGTGCCAGCAGCTTAATCAATATGGGCTTGGAGACTGAAGCTTTCTTT. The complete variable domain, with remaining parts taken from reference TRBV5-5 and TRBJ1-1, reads DAGVTQSPTHLIKTRGQQVTLRCSPISGHKSVSWYQQVLGQGPQFIFQYYEKEERGRGNFPDRFSARQFPNYSSELNVNALLLGDSALYLCASSLINMGLETEAFFGQGTRLTVV.

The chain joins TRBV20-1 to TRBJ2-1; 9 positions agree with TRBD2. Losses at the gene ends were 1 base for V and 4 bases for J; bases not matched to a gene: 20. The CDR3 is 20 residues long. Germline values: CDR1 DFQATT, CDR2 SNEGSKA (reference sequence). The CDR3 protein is CSARAPTGLIAGVVYNEQFF. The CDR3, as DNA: TGCAGTGCTAGAGCTCCGACAGGGCTTATAGCGGGAGTGGTGTACAATGAGCAGTTCTTC.

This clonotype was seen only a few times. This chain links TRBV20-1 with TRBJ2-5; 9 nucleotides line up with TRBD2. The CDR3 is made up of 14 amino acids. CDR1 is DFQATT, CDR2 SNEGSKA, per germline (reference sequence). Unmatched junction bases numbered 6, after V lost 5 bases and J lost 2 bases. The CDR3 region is CSARETSGQETQYF. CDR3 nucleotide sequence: TGCAGTGCTCGGGAGACTAGCGGACAAGAGACCCAGTACTTC.

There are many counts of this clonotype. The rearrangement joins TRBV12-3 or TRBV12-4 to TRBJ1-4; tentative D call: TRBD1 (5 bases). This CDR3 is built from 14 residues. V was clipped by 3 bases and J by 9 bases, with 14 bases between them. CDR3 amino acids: CASSFGGPVKKLFF. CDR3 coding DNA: TGTGCCAGCAGTTTCGGGGGTCCTGTCAAAAAACTGTTTTTT.

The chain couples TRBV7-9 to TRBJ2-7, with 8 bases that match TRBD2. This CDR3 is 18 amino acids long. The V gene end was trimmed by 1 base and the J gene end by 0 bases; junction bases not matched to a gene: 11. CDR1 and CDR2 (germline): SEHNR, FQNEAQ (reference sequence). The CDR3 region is CASSLGSIGGRISYEQYF. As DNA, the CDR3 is TGTGCCAGCAGCTTAGGGTCCATTGGCGGGAGGATCTCCTACGAGCAGTACTTC.

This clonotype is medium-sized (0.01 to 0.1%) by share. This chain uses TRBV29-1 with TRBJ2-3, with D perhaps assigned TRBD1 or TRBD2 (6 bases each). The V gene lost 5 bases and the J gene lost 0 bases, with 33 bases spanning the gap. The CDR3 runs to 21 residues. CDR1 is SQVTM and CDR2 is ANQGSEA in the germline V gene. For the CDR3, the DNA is TGCAGCGTTACTCGCTTCGACAAACACCGAGAATCGGGGGCTAGCACAGATACGCAGTATTTT. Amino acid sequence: CSVTRFDKHRESGASTDTQYF.

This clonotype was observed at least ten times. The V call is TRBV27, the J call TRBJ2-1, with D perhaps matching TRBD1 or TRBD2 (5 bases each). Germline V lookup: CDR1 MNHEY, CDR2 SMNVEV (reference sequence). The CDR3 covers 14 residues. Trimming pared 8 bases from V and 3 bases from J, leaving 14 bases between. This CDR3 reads CASVKWGFYNEQFF. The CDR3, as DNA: TGTGCCAGCGTTAAATGGGGGTTCTACAATGAGCAGTTCTTC.

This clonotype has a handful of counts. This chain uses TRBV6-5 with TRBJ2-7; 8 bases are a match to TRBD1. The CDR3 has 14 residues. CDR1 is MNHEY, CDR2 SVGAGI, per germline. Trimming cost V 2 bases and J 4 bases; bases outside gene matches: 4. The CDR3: CASSYRDRGYEQYF. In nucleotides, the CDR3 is TGTGCCAGCAGTTACCGAGACAGGGGATACGAGCAGTACTTC.

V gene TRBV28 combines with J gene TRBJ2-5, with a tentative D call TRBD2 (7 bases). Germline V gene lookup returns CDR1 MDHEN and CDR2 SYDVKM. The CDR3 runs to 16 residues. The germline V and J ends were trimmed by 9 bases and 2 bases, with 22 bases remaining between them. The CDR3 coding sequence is TGTGCCAGTTTGGCGGGGGCCGGGCGGGGACAAGAGACCCAGTACTTC. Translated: CASLAGAGRGQETQYF.

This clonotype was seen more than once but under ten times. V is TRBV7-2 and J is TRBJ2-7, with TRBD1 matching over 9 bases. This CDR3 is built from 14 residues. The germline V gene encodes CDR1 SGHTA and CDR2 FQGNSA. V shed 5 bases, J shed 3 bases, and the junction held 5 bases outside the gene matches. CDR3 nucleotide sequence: TGTGCCAGCAGCCTACAGGGGGCTAACTACGAGCAGTACTTC. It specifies CASSLQGANYEQYF. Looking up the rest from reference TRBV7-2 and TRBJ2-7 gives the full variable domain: GAGVSQSPSNKVTEKGKDVELRCDPISGHTALYWYRQSLGQGLEFLIYFQGNSAPDKSGLPSDRFSAERTGGSVSTLTIQRTQQEDSAVYLCASSLQGANYEQYFGPGTRLTVT.

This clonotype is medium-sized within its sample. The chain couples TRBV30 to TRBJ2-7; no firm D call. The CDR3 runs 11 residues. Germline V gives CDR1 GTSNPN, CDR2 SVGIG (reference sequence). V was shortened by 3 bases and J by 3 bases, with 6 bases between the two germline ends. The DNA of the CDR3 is TGTGCCTGGAGCATGGGCTACGAGCAGTACTTC. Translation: CAWSMGYEQYF.

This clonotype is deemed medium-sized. CDR3 nucleotides: TGTGCCTGGAGTTGGACAGGGGAAAGTTACGAGCAGTACTTC. Protein: CAWSWTGESYEQYF. The chain combines TRBV30 with TRBJ2-7; TRBD1 matches 9 bases. Germline CDR1 is GTSNPN and CDR2 is SVGIG (reference sequence). The CDR3 consists of 14 residues. V was clipped by 2 bases and J by 4 bases; unmatched bases: 6.

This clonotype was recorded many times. CDR3: CASTSLDGGNQPQHF. DNA of the CDR3: TGTGCCAGCACCTCTCTGGACGGAGGAAATCAGCCCCAGCATTTT. The genes are TRBV27 and TRBJ1-5; D unresolved. The CDR3 extends over 15 amino acids. Germline V gene lookup returns CDR1 MNHEY and CDR2 SMNVEV (reference sequence). Trimming took off 7 bases at V and 4 bases at J, with 17 bases between the two ends.

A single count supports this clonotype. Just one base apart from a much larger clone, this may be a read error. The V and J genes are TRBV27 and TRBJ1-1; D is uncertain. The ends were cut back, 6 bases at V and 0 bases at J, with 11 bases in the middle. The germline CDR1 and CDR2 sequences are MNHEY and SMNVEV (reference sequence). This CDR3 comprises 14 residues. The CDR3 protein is CASSPTYLNTEAFF. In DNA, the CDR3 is TGTGCCAGCAGCCCGACTTATTTGAACACTGAAGCTTTCTTT.